This T cell receptor (beta chain) was documented in a study of cytomegalovirus exposure and HLA in healthy donors. General observations from the study: Analyses of presence and absence presupposed an approximately uniform sequencing depth across donors. Later analysis identified a missense DCLRE1C variant that was linked to TCR beta V- and J-gene trimming.

PCR employed 60 Vbeta and 13 Jbeta primers. Assay: immunoSEQ multiplex PCR; the TCRdb copy retains only in-frame clones and omits some. The sample table includes 100,000 to 150,000 clones. Notes on this clone: Its target is unknown.

The TCR originated in a man in his forties in good health and CMV-seronegative. The sequencing sample was made of PBMCs.

The CDR3 region has the DNA TGTGCCAGCAGTCCCCGGGACTATTCCGGGGAGCTGTTTTTT. It encodes CASSPRDYSGELFF. The chain joins TRBV2 to TRBJ2-2, with TRBD2 identical over 7 bases. V was pared by 5 bases and J by 6 bases, with 6 bases of the junction left unmatched. Germline CDR1 and CDR2: SNHLY and FYNNEI. The CDR3 length is 14 residues.